The 5 T cell receptor beta chains listed next were all sequenced from one sample in a study of OX40 agonist ivuxolimab in advanced cancers. Measured with immunoSEQ multiplex PCR; TCRdb has only the in-frame clones, and not every one. The table records about 93,000 clones, roughly 91% of them present only once. The sequencing here drew on CD4+ or CD8+ T cells sorted from blood, taken in a trial of the OX40 agonist ivuxolimab. The source of these receptors is an adult with an advanced solid tumor such as melanoma, head and neck, liver or kidney cancer.

The chain carries TRBV30 and TRBJ2-2; D is perhaps TRBD2 (6 bases). Per germline, CDR1 GTSNPN and CDR2 SVGIG (reference sequence). The V end lost 0 bases, the J end lost 8 bases, and 19 bases lay between the germline ends. This CDR3 is built from 16 residues. CDR3 nucleotides: TGTGCCTGGAGTGTACGTGGGAGGTCCCTTACTGGGGAGCTGTTTTTT. It codes for CAWSVRGRSLTGELFF. Supplemented by reference TRBV30 and TRBJ2-2, the full variable domain reads SQTIHQWPATLVQPVGSPLSLECTVEGTSNPNLYWYRQAAGRGLQLLFYSVGIGQISSEVPQNLSASRPQDRQFILSSKKLLLSDSGFYLCAWSVRGRSLTGELFFGEGSRLTVL.

The CDR3 sequence is CASSLATRGTEQYF. DNA for the CDR3: TGTGCCAGCAGCTTAGCCACCAGGGGTACCGAGCAGTACTTC. V and J are TRBV11-3 and TRBJ2-7; D is perhaps TRBD1 (6 bases). This CDR3 has 14 amino acids. Looked up from germline, CDR1 is SGHNT and CDR2 is YENEEA. Trimming took off 1 base at V and 6 bases at J, with 13 bases between the two ends.

This sequence joins TRBV19 and TRBJ2-5; 7 bases fit TRBD2. With V trimmed by 5 bases and J by 5 bases, 8 bases remained unmatched. The length of the CDR3 is 14 residues. CDR1 LNHDA and CDR2 SQIVND come from the germline V gene (reference sequence). The CDR3 spells CASSSVAGEETQYF. In nucleotides, the CDR3 is TGTGCCAGTAGTTCTGTAGCGGGCGAGGAGACCCAGTACTTC.

This clone was counted between two and nine times. This chain joins TRBV2 and TRBJ2-5; 10 bases align to TRBD2. Germline lookup yields CDR1 SNHLY and CDR2 FYNNEI. The CDR3 has 17 amino acids. The ends lost 0 bases at V and 5 bases at J; junction bases unmatched: 9. The CDR3 DNA sequence: TGTGCCAGCAGTGAAGCGCTGTTAGCGGGAGGCCGGGAGACCCAGTACTTC. Residues: CASSEALLAGGRETQYF.

The rearrangement links TRBV2 to TRBJ1-1; D is unresolved. CDR1 SNHLY and CDR2 FYNNEI come from the germline V gene. This CDR3 region has 12 residues. The germline V and J ends were trimmed by 4 bases and 14 bases, with 17 bases remaining between them. CDR3: CASSVGPSRSFF. The CDR3 bases are TGTGCCAGCAGTGTCGGCCCCAGCCGGTCGTTCTTT.